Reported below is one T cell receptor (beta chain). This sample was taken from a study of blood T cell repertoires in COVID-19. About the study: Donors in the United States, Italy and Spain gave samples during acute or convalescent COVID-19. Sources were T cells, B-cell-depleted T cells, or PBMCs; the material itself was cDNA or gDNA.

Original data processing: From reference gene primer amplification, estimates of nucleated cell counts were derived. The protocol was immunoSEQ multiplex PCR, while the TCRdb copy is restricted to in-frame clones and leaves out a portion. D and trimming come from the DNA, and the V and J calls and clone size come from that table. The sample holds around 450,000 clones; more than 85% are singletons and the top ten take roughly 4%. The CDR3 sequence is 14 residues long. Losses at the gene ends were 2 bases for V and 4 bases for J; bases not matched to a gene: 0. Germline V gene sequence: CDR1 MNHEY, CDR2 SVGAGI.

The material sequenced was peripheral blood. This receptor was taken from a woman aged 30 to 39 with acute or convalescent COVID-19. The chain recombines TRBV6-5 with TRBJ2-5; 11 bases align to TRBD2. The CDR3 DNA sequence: TGTGCCAGCAGTTACACTAGCGGGGGAGAGACCCAGTACTTC. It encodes CASSYTSGGETQYF.